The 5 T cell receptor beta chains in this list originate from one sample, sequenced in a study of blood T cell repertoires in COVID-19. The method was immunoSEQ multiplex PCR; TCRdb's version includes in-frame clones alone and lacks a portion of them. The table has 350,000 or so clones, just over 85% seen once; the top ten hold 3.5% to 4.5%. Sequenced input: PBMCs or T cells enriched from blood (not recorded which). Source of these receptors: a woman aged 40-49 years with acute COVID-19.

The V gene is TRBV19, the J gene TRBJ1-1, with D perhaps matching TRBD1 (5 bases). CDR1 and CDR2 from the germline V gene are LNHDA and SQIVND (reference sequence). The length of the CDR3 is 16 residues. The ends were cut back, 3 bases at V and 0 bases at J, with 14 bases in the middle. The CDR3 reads CASSIGARGMNTEAFF. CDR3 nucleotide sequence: TGTGCCAGTAGTATCGGCGCCCGGGGGATGAACACTGAAGCTTTCTTT.

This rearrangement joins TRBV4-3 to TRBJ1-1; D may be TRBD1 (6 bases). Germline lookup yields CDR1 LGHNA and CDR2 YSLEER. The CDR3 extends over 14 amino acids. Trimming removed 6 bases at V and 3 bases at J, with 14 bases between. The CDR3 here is CASSLQGRDTEAFF. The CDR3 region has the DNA TGCGCCAGCAGTCTACAGGGTCGGGACACTGAAGCTTTCTTT.

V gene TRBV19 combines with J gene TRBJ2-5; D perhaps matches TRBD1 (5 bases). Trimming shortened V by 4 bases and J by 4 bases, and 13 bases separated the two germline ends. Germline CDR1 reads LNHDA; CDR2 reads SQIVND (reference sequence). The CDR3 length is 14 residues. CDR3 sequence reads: CASSNTAGRETQYF. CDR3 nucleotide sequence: TGTGCCAGTAGTAATACGGCAGGGCGAGAGACCCAGTACTTC.

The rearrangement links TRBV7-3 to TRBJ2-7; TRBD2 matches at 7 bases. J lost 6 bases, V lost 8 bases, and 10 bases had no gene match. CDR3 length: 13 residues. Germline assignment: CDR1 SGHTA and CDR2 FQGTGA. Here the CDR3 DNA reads TGTGCCAGCGCGGGAGCTGAAGGAAGCGAGCAGTACTTC. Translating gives CASAGAEGSEQYF.

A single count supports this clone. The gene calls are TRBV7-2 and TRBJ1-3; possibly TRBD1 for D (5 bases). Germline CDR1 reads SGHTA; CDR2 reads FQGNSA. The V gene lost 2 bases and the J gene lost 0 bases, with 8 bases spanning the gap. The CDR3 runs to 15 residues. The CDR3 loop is CASSLKTGSGNTIYF. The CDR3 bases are TGTGCCAGCAGCTTAAAAACAGGCTCTGGAAACACCATATATTTT.